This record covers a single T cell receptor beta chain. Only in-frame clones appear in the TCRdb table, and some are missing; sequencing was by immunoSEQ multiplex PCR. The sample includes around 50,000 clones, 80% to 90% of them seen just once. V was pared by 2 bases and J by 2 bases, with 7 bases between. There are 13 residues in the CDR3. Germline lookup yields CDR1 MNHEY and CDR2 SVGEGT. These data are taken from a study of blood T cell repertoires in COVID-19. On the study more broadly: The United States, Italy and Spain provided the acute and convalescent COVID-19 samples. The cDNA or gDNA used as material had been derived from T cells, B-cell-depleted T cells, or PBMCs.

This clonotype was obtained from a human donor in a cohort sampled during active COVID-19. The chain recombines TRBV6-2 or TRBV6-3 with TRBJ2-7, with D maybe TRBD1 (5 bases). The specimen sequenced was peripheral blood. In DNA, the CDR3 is TGTGCCAGCAGTTACACAGGTGCCTACGAGCAGTACTTC. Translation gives CASSYTGAYEQYF.